The TCR beta chain described here comes from a study of shared clonotypes between healthy human individuals. Original methodology: Without quality scores, immunoSEQ junctional reads could not be filtered like full-length reads. Clones were sequenced by immunoSEQ multiplex PCR, and TCRdb holds only the in-frame ones, with some missing. The V and J calls and clone size were taken over from that table, and D and trimming were inferred from the DNA. The data contain millions of clones, about 92% of them singletons. Germline CDR1 reads KGHSH; CDR2 reads LQKENI. CDR3 length: 14 amino acids. V was clipped by 0 bases and J by 4 bases; unmatched bases: 2. Remarks on this clone: Distinct nucleotide sequences in the sample also encode this CDR3.

The chain links TRBV18 to TRBJ2-5; TRBD2 agrees at 7 bases. The specimen sequenced was naive CD4+ T cells from PBMCs. Noted subset: CD45RA+ positively selected. The TCR was taken from a man younger than 30 in good health. Some clones in this sample may be carry-over from other donors' samples. The CDR3 DNA is TGTGCCAGCTCACCACCAGGGAGGGGAGAGACCCAGTACTTC. Encoded protein: CASSPPGRGETQYF. The full variable domain, completed using reference TRBV18 and TRBJ2-5, is NAGVMQNPRHLVRRRGQEARLRCSPMKGHSHVYWYRQLPEEGLKFMVYLQKENIIDESGMPKERFSAEFPKEGPSILRIQQVVRGDSAAYFCASSPPGRGETQYFGPGTRLLVL.